The source of this T cell receptor beta chain is a study of monozygotic twins with inflammatory bowel disease. Study outcomes and limitations: Diversity of TCRbeta measured by inverse Simpson was lower in IBD patients than in healthy co-twins. Immunosuppressive treatment differences may have increased patient repertoire variability. None of the different T cell subtypes could be distinguished from one another.

Every TCR library consumed approximately 3,500 ng of total RNA. TCRdb re-called the 5' RACE reads and gives one entry per CDR3 protein, without DNA. The sample data list some 170,000 distinct CDR3 sequences. Turning to this clonotype: Antigen specificity is unknown.

The CDR3 has 11 amino acids. The germline V gene encodes CDR1 MNHEY and CDR2 SMNVEV (reference sequence). Sequencing input: blood. The chain combines TRBV27 with TRBJ2-2; TCRdb lists TRBD1, though no DNA is available to test this call. This TCR was recovered from a human donor with ulcerative colitis or Crohn's disease, or a healthy co-twin of an affected twin (not recorded which). The CDR3 here is CASSPGGELFF.